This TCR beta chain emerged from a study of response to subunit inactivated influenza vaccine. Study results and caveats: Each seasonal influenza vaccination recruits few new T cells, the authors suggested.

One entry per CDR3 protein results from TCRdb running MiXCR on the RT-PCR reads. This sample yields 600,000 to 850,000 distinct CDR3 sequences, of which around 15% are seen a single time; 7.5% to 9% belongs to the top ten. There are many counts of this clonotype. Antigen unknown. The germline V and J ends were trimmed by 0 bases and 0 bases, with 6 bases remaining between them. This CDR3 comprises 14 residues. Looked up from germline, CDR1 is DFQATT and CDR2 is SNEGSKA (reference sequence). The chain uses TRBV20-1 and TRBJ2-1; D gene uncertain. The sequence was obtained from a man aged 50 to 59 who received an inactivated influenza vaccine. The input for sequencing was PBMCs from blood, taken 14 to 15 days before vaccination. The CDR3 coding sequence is TGCAGTGCTAGAGATAAAAGCTCCTACAATGAGCAGTTCTTC. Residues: CSARDKSSYNEQFF.